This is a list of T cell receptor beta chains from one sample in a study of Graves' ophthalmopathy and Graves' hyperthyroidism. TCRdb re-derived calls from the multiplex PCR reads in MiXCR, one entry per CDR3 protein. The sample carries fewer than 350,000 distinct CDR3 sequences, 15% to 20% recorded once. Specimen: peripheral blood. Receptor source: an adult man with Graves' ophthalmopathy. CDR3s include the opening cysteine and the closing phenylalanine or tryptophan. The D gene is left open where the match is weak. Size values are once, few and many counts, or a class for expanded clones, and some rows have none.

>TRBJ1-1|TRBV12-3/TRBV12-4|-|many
CASSFYRVMNTEAFF
TGTGCCAGCAGTTTCTACAGGGTTATGAACACTGAAGCTTTCTTT
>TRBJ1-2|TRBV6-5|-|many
CASSYGYGQIHGYTF
TGTGCCAGCAGTTACGGTTACGGGCAGATCCATGGCTACACCTTC
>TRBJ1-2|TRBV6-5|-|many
CASRPTTAGKVYGYTF
TGTGCCAGCAGACCCACGACAGCGGGAAAGGTGTATGGCTACACCTTC
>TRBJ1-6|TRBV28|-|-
CASSRGGTYNSPLHF
TGTGCCAGCAGCCGTGGGGGTACCTATAATTCACCCCTCCACTTT
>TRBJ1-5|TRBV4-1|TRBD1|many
CASSQGQGPSNQPQHF
TGCGCCAGCAGCCAGGGACAGGGACCTAGCAATCAGCCCCAGCATTTT
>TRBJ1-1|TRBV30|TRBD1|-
CAWSASGGTAFF
TGTGCCTGGAGTGCTTCAGGGGGCACAGCTTTCTTT
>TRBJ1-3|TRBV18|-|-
CASSPARMLSGNTIYF
TGTGCCAGCTCACCCGCCAGGATGCTCTCTGGAAACACCATATATTTT
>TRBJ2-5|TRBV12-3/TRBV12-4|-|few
CASSTPTREETQYF
TGTGCCAGCAGTACCCCGACTAGGGAAGAGACCCAGTACTTC
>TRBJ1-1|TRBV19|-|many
CASTEEWAGTEAFF
TGTGCCAGTACCGAGGAGTGGGCGGGCACTGAAGCTTTCTTT
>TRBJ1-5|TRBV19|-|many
CASSTPPLDKSNQPQHF
TGTGCCAGTAGTACCCCCCCCCTAGACAAGAGCAATCAGCCCCAGCATTTT
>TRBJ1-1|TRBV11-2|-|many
CASSPALRGNTEAFF
TGTGCCAGCAGCCCAGCCTTACGGGGGAACACTGAAGCTTTCTTT
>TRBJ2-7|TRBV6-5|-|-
CASSSPGLSYEQYF
TGTGCCAGCAGTTCGCCGGGACTTTCCTACGAGCAGTACTTC
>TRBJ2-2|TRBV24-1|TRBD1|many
CATSDRTGGYPNTGELFF
TGTGCCACCAGTGATCGGACAGGGGGTTACCCGAACACCGGGGAGCTGTTTTTT
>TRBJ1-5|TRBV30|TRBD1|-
CAWDRGGPNQPQHF
TGTGCCTGGGATCGAGGGGGCCCAAATCAGCCCCAGCATTTT
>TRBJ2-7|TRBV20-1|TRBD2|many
CSARASGGYEQYF
TGCAGTGCTAGAGCTAGCGGGGGCTACGAGCAGTACTTC
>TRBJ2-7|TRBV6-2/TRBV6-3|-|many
CASSFRTDPSYEQYF
TGTGCCAGCAGTTTCCGGACGGATCCCTCCTACGAGCAGTACTTC
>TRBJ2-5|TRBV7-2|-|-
CASSLSGNNRDRRNF
TGTGCCAGCAGCTTATCTGGGAACAACCGGGACCGCAGAAACTTC
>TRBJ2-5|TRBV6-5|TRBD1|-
CASITGGAGQETQYF
TGTGCCAGCATTACAGGGGGCGCGGGCCAAGAGACCCAGTACTTC
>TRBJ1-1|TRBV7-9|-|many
CASGWTVEAFF
TGTGCCAGCGGTTGGACAGTTGAAGCTTTCTTT
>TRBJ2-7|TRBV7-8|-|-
CASSERWGDELYF
TGTGCCAGCAGCGAAAGATGGGGTGACGAGCTGTACTTC
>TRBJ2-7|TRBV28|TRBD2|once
CASNPGLAGVGAYEQYF
TGTGCCAGCAATCCAGGACTAGCGGGAGTCGGGGCTTACGAGCAGTACTTC
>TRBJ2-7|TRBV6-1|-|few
CASEGEGSTKQYF
TGTGCCAGCGAAGGGGAAGGGTCTACGAAGCAGTACTTC
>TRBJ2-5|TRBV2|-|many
CASSDWQGERETQYF
TGTGCCAGCAGTGATTGGCAGGGCGAACGAGAGACCCAGTACTTC
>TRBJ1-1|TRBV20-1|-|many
CSAKGGRAEAFF
TGCAGTGCCAAAGGGGGTCGGGCTGAAGCTTTCTTT
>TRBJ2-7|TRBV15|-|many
CATSRGVEQYF
TGTGCCACCAGCAGGGGGGTCGAGCAGTACTTC
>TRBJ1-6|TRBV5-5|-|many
CASSPLGGSYNSPLHF
TGTGCCAGCAGCCCATTGGGTGGCTCCTATAATTCACCCCTCCACTTT
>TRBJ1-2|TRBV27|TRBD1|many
CASSLSSAGGFYGYTF
TGTGCCAGCAGTTTATCTTCGGCAGGGGGCTTCTATGGCTACACCTTC
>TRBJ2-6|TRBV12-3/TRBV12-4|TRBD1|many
CASSFVTGVSGANVLTF
TGTGCCAGCAGTTTCGTGACAGGGGTGTCTGGGGCCAACGTCCTGACTTTC
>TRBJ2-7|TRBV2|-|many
CASTSSGAYEQYF
TGTGCCAGCACCAGTAGCGGAGCCTACGAGCAGTACTTC
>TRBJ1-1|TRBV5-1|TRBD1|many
CASSFGQGARNTEAFF
TGCGCCAGCAGCTTCGGACAGGGGGCGCGGAACACTGAAGCTTTCTTT
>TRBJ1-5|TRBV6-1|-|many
CASNIPGRGSNQPQHF
TGTGCCAGCAACATCCCTGGGCGGGGTAGCAATCAGCCCCAGCATTTT